This record concerns one T cell receptor (beta chain) sequence. The data stem from a study of technical replicates of blood from a few donors. Produced via immunoSEQ multiplex PCR; TCRdb's table is partial and in-frame only. This table holds about 70,000 clones, approximately 96% found once. Germline V lookup: CDR1 WSHSY, CDR2 SAAADI. V lost 6 bases and J 5 bases, leaving 7 bases between the germline ends. The CDR3 covers 12 residues. Sequencing input: T cells isolated from PBMCs. This clonotype originated in a human donor in good health. The rearrangement uses TRBV10-2 and TRBJ2-2; D possibly corresponds to TRBD1 (6 bases). The CDR3 coding sequence is TGCGCCAGCAGAAGGGGGACCGGGGAGCTGTTTTTT. This sequence encodes CASRRGTGELFF.